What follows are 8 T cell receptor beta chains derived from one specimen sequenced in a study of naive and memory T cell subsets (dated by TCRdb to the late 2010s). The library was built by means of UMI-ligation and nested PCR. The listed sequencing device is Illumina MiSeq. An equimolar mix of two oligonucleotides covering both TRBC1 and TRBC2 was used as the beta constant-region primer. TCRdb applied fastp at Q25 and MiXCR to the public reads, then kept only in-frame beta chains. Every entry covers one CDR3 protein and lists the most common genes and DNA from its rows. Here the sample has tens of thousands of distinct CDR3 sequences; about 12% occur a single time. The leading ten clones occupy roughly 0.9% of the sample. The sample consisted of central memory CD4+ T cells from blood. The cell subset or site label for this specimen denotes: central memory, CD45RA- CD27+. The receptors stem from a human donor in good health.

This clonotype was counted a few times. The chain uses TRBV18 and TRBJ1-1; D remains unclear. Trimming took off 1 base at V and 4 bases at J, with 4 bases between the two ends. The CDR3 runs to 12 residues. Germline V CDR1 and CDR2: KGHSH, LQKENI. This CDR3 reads CASSPRPTEAFF. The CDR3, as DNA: TGTGCCAGCTCACCACGGCCCACTGAAGCTTTCTTT.

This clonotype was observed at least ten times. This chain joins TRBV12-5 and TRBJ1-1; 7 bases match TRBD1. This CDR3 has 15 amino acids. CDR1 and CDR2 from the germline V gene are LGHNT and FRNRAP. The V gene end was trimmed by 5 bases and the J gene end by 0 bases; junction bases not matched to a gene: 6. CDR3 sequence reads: CASGPPRGLNTEAFF. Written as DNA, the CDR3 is TGTGCTAGTGGTCCCCCCAGGGGGTTGAACACTGAAGCTTTCTTT.

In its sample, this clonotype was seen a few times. CDR3 region: CASSQELSGSTDTQYF. In DNA, the CDR3 is TGCGCCAGCAGCCAAGAACTCAGCGGTAGCACAGATACGCAGTATTTT. This chain uses TRBV4-3 with TRBJ2-3; maybe TRBD2 (5 bases). The V end lost 0 bases, the J end lost 0 bases, and 10 bases lay between the germline ends. In germline, CDR1 is LGHNA, CDR2 YSLEER. The CDR3 has 16 residues.

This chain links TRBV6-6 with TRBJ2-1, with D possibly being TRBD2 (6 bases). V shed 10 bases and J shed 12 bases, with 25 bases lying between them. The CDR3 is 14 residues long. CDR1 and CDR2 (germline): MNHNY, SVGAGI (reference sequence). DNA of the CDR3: TGTGCCACCGGAGCGGCGCGGGACGGGATTGCGCAGTTCTTC. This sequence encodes CATGAARDGIAQFF.

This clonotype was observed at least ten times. In nucleotides, the CDR3 is TGCGCCAGCAGCTTGGGAAATACAGACAGCTACGAGCAGTACTTC. The encoded protein is CASSLGNTDSYEQYF. J is TRBJ2-7 and V is TRBV5-1; tentative D call: TRBD1 (5 bases). Germline values: CDR1 SGHRS, CDR2 YFSETQ. The CDR3 length is 15 residues. Trimming left V 0 bases short and J 3 bases short, with 13 bases between.

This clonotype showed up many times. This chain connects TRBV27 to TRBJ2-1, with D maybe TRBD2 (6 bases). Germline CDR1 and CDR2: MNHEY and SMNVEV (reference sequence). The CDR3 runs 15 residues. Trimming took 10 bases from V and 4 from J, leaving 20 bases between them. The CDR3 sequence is CATLLTGTHYNEQFF. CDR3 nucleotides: TGTGCCACCCTACTGACCGGGACTCATTACAATGAGCAGTTCTTC.

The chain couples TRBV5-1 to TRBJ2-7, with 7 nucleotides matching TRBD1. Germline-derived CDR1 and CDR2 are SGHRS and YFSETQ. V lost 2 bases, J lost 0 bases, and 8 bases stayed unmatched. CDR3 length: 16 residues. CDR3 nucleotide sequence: TGCGCCAGCAGCTTACCTCCGGGACAGATCTCCTACGAGCAGTACTTC. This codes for CASSLPPGQISYEQYF.

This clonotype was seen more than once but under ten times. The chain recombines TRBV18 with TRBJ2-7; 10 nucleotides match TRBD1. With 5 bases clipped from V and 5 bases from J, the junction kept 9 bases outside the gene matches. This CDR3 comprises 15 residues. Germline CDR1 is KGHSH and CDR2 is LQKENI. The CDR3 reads CASSTPGQGIHEQYF. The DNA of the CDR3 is TGTGCCAGCTCAACTCCGGGACAGGGGATACACGAGCAGTACTTC.